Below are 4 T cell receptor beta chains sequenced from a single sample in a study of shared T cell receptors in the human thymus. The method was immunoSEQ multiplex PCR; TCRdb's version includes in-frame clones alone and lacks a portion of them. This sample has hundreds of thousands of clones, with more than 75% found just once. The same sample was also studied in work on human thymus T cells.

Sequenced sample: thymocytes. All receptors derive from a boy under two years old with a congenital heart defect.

CDR3: CASSSPITLIRDEQFF. The DNA for the CDR3 is TGTGCCAGCTCTAGCCCTATCACCCTAATTCGGGATGAGCAGTTCTTC. The chain is built from TRBV9 and TRBJ2-1, with D perhaps TRBD2 (5 bases). The CDR3 has 16 amino acids. Germline loops: CDR1 SGDLS, CDR2 YYNGEE. V was clipped by 7 bases and J by 8 bases, with 25 bases between them.

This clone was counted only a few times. The CDR3 nucleotides are TGTGCCAGCAGCTCCCTCGCGGGGAGGAATGAAAAACTGTTTTTT. It is translated as CASSSLAGRNEKLFF. V and J are TRBV7-9 and TRBJ1-4, with no clear D. Looked up from germline, CDR1 is SEHNR and CDR2 is FQNEAQ (reference sequence). This CDR3 contains 15 residues. V was pared by 4 bases and J by 5 bases, with 14 bases between. Full variable domain (missing parts from reference TRBV7-9 and TRBJ1-4): DTGVSQNPRHKITKRGQNVTFRCDPISEHNRLYWYRQTLGQGPEFLTYFQNEAQLEKSRLLSDRFSAERPKGSFSTLEIQRTEQGDSAMYLCASSSLAGRNEKLFFGSGTQLSVL.

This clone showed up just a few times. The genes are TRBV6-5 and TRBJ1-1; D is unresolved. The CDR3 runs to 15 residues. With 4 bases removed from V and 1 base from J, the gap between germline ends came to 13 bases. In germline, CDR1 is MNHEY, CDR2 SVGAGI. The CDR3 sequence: CASSSGARKNTEAFF. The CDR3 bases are TGTGCCAGCAGTTCGGGAGCACGGAAGAACACTGAAGCTTTCTTT.

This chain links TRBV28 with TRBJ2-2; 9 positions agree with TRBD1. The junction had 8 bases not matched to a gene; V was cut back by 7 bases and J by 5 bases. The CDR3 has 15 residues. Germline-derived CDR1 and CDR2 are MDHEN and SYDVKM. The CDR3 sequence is CASTPDRGGTGELFF. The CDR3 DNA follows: TGTGCCAGCACCCCGGACAGGGGAGGGACCGGGGAGCTGTTTTTT.